Listed here is a single TCR beta chain. The entry originates in a study of blood T cell repertoires in COVID-19. Study summary: Nucleic acid was either cDNA or gDNA, and it came from T cells, B-cell-depleted T cells, or PBMCs.

Seattle-derived patients entered the study during active infection and were followed longitudinally. The protocol was immunoSEQ multiplex PCR, while the TCRdb copy is restricted to in-frame clones and leaves out a portion. The sample carries 250,000 to 350,000 clones, roughly four fifths recorded once. The sample consisted of peripheral blood. This sequence originates from a person between 65 and 79 years old with COVID-19, enrolled during active disease.

The chain's CDR3 is CASSLASDWRGLEQYF. The CDR3 DNA reads as TGCGCCAGCAGCTTGGCCTCGGATTGGAGGGGACTCGAGCAGTACTTC. This chain uses TRBV5-1 with TRBJ2-7, with D possibly matching TRBD2 (6 bases). The V end was cut by 0 bases, the J end by 6 bases, with 19 bases between. The CDR3 sequence is 16 residues long. Germline V CDR1 and CDR2: SGHRS, YFSETQ.